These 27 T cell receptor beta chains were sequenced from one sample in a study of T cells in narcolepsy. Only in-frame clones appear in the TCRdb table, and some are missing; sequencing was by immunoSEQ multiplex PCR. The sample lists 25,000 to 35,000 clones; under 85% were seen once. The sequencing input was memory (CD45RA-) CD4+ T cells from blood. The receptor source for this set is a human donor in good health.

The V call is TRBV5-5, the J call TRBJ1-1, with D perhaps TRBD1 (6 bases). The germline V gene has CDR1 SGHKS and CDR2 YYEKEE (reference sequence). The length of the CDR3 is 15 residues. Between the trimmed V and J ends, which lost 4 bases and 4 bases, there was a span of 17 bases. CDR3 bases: TGTGCCAGCAGCGCGGCGGGGGGCACGAGCACTGAAGCTTTCTTT. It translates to CASSAAGGTSTEAFF.

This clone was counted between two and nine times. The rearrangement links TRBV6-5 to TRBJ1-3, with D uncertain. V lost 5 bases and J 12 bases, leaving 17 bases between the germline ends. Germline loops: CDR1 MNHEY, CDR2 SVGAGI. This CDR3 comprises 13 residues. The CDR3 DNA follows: TGTGCCAGCAGTGAAGCGTGGGGAGCCAGCATATATTTT. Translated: CASSEAWGASIYF.

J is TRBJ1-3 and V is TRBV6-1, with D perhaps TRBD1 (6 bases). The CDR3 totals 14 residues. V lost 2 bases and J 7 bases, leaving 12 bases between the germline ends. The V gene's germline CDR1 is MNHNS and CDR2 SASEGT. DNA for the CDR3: TGTGCCAGCAGTGAACGGGTAGGGGGGAACACCATATATTTT. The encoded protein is CASSERVGGNTIYF.

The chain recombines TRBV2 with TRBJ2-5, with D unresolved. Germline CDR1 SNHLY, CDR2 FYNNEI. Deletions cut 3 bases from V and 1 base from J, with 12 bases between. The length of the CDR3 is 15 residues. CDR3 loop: CASSENSWGQETQYF. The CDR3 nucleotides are TGTGCCAGCAGTGAGAATAGCTGGGGCCAAGAGACCCAGTACTTC.

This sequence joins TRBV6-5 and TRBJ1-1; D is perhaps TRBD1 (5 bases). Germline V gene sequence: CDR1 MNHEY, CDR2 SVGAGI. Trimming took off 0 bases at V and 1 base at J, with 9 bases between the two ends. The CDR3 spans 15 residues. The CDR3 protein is CASSYSHQGNTEAFF. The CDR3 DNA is TGTGCCAGCAGTTACTCACATCAGGGGAACACTGAAGCTTTCTTT.

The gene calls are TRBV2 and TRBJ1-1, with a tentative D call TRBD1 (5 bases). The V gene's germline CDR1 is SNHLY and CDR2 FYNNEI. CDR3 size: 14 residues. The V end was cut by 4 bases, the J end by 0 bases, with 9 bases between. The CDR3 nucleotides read TGTGCCAGCAGTGCTTGGGGCATGAACACTGAAGCTTTCTTT. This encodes CASSAWGMNTEAFF.

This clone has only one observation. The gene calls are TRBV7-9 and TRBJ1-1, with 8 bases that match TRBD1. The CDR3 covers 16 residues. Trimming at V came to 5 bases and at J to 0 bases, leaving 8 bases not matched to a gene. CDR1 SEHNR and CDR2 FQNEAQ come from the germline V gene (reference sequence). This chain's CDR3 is CASSPGGQAMNTEAFF. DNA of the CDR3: TGTGCCAGCAGCCCAGGGGGACAGGCGATGAACACTGAAGCTTTCTTT.

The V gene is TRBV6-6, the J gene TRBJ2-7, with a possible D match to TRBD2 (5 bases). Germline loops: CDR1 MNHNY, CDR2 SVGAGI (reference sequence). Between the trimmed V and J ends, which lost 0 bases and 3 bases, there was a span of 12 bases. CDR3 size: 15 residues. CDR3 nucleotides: TGTGCCAGCAGTTACTCGAGGGCTAGCAACTACGAGCAGTACTTC. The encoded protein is CASSYSRASNYEQYF.

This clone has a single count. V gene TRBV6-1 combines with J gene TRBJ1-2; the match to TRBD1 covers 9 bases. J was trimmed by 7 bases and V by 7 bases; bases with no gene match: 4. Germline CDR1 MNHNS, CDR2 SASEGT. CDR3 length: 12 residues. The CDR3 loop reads CASNRGPSGYTF. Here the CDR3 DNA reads TGTGCCAGCAACAGGGGGCCGTCTGGCTACACCTTC.

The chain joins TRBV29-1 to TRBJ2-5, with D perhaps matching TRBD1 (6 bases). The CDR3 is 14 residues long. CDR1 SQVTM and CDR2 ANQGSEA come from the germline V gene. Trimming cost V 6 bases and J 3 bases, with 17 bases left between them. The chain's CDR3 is CSVGDIAPKETQYF. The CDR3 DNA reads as TGCAGCGTCGGGGACATTGCCCCTAAAGAGACCCAGTACTTC.

CDR3 residues: CASSRTGLENTEAFF. CDR3 coding DNA: TGTGCCAGCAGCCGAACAGGGTTGGAGAACACTGAAGCTTTCTTT. V gene TRBV5-5 combines with J gene TRBJ1-1; perhaps TRBD1 as D (6 bases). Germline V gives CDR1 SGHKS, CDR2 YYEKEE (reference sequence). The V end was cut by 4 bases, the J end by 1 base, with 14 bases between. The CDR3 length is 15 residues.

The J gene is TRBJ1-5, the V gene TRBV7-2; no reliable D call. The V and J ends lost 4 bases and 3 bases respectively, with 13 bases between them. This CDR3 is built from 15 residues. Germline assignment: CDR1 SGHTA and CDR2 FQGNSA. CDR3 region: CASSSGQGPNQPQHF. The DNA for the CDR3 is TGTGCCAGCAGCTCGGGCCAAGGACCCAATCAGCCCCAGCATTTT.

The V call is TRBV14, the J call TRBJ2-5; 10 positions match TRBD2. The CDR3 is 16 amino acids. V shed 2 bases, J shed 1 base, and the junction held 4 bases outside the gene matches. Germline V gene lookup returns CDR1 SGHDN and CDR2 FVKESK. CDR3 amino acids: CASSQLAGASQETQYF. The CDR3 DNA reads TGTGCCAGCAGCCAACTAGCGGGGGCGTCCCAAGAGACCCAGTACTTC.

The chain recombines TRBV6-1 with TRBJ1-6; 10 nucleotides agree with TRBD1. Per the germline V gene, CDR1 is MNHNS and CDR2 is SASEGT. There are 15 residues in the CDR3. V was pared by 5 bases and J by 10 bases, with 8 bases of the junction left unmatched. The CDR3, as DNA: TGTGCCAGCAGTCCTCTGGGGACAGGGGAATCACCCCTCCACTTT. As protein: CASSPLGTGESPLHF.

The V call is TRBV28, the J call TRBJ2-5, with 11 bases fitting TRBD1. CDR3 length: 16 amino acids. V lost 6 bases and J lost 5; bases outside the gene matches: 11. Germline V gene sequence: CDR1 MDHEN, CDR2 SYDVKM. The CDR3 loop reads CASSSLGQGAVETQYF. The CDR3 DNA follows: TGTGCCAGCAGCTCACTCGGACAGGGGGCGGTGGAGACCCAGTACTTC. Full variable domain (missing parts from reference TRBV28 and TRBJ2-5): DVKVTQSSRYLVKRTGEKVFLECVQDMDHENMFWYRQDPGLGLRLIYFSYDVKMKEKGDIPEGYSVSREKKERFSLILESASTNQTSMYLCASSSLGQGAVETQYFGPGTRLLVL.

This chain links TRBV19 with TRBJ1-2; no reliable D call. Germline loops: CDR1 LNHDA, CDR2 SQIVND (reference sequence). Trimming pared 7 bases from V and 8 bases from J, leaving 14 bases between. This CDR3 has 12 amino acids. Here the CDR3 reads CASKLPLAGYTF. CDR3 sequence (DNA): TGTGCCAGTAAATTACCCCTGGCGGGCTACACCTTC. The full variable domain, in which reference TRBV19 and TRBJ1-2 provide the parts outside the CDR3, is DGGITQSPKYLFRKEGQNVTLSCEQNLNHDAMYWYRQDPGQGLRLIYYSQIVNDFQKGDIAEGYSVSREKKESFPLTVTSAQKNPTAFYLCASKLPLAGYTFGSGTRLTVV.

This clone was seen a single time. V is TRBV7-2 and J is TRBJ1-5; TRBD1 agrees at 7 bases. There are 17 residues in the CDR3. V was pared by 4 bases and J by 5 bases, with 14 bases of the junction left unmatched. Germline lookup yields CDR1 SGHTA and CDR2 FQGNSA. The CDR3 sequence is CASSWRTGQHRDQPQHF. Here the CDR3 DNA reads TGTGCCAGCAGCTGGAGGACAGGACAGCATAGGGATCAGCCCCAGCATTTT.

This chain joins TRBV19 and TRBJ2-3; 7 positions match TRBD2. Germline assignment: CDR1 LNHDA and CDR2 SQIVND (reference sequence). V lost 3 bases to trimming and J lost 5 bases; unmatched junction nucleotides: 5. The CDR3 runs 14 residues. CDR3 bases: TGTGCCAGTAGTATGGGAGGGTATCAAGATACGCAGTATTTT. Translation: CASSMGGYQDTQYF. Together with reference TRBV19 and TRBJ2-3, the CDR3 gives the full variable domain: DGGITQSPKYLFRKEGQNVTLSCEQNLNHDAMYWYRQDPGQGLRLIYYSQIVNDFQKGDIAEGYSVSREKKESFPLTVTSAQKNPTAFYLCASSMGGYQDTQYFGPGTRLTVL.

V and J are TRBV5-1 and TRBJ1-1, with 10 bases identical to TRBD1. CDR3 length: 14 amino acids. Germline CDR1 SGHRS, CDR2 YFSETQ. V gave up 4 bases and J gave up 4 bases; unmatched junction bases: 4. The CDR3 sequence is CASSVGTGATEAFF. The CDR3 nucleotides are TGCGCCAGCAGCGTCGGGACAGGGGCCACTGAAGCTTTCTTT.

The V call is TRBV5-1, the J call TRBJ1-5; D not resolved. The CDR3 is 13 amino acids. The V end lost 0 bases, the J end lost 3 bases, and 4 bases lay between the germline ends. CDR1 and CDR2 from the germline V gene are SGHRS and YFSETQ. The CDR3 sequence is CASSLDPNQPQHF. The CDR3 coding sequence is TGCGCCAGCAGCTTGGATCCCAATCAGCCCCAGCATTTT.

The DNA for the CDR3 is TGTGCCAGCACCTACAGGGATCCGACAGATACGCAGTATTTT. It specifies CASTYRDPTDTQYF. The chain employs TRBV6-6 and TRBJ2-3; D possibly corresponds to TRBD1 (6 bases). Looked up from germline, CDR1 is MNHNY and CDR2 is SVGAGI (reference sequence). The CDR3 length is 14 residues. Trimming took 7 bases from V and 3 from J, leaving 14 bases between them.

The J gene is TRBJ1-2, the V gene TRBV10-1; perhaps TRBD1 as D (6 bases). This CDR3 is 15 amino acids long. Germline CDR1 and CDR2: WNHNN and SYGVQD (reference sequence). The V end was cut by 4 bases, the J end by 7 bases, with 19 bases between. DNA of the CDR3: TGCGCCAGCAGTGGGGTCGGGGTGCGGGGGGCTGGCTACACCTTC. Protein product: CASSGVGVRGAGYTF.

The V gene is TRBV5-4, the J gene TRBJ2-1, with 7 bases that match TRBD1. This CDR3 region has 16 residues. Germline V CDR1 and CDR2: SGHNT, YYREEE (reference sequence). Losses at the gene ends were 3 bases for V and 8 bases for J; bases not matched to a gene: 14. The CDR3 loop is CASSYSLKGAPHEQFF. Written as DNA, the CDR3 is TGTGCCAGCAGCTACTCCTTAAAGGGGGCCCCACATGAGCAGTTCTTC.

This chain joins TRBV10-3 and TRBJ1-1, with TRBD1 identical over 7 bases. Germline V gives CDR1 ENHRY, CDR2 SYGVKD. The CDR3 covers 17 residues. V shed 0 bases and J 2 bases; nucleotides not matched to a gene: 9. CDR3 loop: CAISESQGNYHNTEAFF. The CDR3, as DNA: TGTGCCATCAGTGAGTCACAGGGGAATTATCATAACACTGAAGCTTTCTTT.

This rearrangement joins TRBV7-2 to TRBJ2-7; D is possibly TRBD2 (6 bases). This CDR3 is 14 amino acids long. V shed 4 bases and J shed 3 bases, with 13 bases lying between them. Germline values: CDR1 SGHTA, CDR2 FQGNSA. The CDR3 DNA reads TGTGCCAGCAGCTCCTACGGGACTGGCTACGAGCAGTACTTC. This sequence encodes CASSSYGTGYEQYF.

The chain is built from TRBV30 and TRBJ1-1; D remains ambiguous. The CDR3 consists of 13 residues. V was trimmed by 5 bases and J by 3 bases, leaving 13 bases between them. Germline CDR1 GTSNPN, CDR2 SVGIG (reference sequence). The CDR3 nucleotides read TGTGCCTGGTCGTCAAGAGTTGACACTGAAGCTTTCTTT. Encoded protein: CAWSSRVDTEAFF.

The CDR3 region is CASSSGQGVFNEKLFF. CDR3 sequence (DNA): TGTGCCAGCAGCTCAGGGCAGGGGGTCTTTAATGAAAAACTGTTTTTT. This rearrangement joins TRBV11-2 to TRBJ1-4; 7 nucleotides line up with TRBD1. The CDR3 length is 16 residues. V shed 4 bases and J 4 bases; nucleotides not matched to a gene: 9. Germline CDR1 reads SGHAT; CDR2 reads FQNNGV.